The clone carrying this T cell receptor beta chain was counted a few times. No antigen is known for it. The CDR3 is 16 amino acids. CDR1 is MGHDK and CDR2 is SYGVNS in the germline V gene. V gave up 1 base and J gave up 1 base, with 11 bases separating them. Blood was collected once per donor into heparin, averaging approximately 0.11 L. The data derive from a study of beta chain features in type 1 diabetes. The whole isolated RNA underwent reverse transcription, so sequencing captured expressed TCRB transcripts. Measured with immunoSEQ multiplex PCR; TCRdb has only the in-frame clones, and not every one. Found here are some 900,000 clones, roughly a sixth of them singletons; the top ten hold 0.02% to 0.025%. Study-wide findings and caveats: It was among patients, rather than healthy donors, that naive, central memory and Treg TCRB repertoires appeared more similar.

The source of this sequence is a woman between 18 and 29 years old in good health. Sequenced input: naive CD4+ T cells from blood. The rearrangement links TRBV25-1 to TRBJ1-5; the D gene is possibly TRBD1 (6 bases). The DNA for the CDR3 is TGTGCCAGCAGTGAATTCTGGACAGTCAGCAATCAGCCCCAGCATTTT. Translating it yields CASSEFWTVSNQPQHF.